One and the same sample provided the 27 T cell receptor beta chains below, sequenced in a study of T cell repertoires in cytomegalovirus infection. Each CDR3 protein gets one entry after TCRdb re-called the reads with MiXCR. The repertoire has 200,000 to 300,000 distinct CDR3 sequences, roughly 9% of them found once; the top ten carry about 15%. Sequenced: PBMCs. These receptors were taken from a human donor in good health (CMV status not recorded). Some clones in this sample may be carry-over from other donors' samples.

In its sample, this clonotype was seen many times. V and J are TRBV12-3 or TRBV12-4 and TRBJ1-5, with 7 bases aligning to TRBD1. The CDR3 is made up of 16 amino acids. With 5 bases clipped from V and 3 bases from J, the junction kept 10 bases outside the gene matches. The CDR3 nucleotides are TGTGCCAGCAGTCGCACCGGGACAGCCCTCAATCAGCCCCAGCATTTT. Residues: CASSRTGTALNQPQHF.

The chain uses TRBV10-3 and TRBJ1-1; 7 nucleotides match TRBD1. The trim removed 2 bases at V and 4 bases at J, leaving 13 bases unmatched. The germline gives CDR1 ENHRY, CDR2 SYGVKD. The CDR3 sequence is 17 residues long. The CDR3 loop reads CAISEPIKGASGTEAFF. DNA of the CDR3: TGTGCCATCAGTGAGCCCATTAAGGGGGCCTCAGGCACTGAAGCTTTCTTT.

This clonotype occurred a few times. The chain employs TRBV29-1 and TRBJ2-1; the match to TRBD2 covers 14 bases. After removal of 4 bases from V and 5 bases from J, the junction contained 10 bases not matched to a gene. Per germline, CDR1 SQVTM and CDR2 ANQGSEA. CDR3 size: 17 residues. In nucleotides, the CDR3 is TGCAGCGTTGCCCGACTAGCGGGAGGGCTAAAGGACAATGAGCAGTTCTTC. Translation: CSVARLAGGLKDNEQFF.

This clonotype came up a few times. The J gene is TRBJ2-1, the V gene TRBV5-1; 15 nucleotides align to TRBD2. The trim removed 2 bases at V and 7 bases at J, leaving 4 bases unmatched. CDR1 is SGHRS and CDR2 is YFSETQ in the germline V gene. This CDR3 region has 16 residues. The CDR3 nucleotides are TGCGCCAGCAGCTTAGGACTAGCGGGGGGGACGAATGAGCAGTTCTTC. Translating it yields CASSLGLAGGTNEQFF.

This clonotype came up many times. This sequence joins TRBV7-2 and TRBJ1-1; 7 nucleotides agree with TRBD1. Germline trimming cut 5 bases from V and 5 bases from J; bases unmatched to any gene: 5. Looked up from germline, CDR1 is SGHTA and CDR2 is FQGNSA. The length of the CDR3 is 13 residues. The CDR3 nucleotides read TGTGCCAGCAGCACCGGCAGGGGGACTGAAGCTTTCTTT. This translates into CASSTGRGTEAFF.

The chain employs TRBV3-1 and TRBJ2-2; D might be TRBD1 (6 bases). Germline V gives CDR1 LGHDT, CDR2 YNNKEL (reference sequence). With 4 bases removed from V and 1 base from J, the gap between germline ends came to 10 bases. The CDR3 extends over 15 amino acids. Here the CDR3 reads CASSPQGLNTGELFF. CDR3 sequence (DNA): TGTGCCAGCAGCCCACAGGGTTTGAACACCGGGGAGCTGTTTTTT.

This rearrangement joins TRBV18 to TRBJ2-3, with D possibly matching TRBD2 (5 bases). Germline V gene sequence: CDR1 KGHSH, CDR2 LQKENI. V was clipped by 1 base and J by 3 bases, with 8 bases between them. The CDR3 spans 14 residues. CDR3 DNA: TGTGCCAGCTCACCACTAGCGAGGACAGATACGCAGTATTTT. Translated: CASSPLARTDTQYF.

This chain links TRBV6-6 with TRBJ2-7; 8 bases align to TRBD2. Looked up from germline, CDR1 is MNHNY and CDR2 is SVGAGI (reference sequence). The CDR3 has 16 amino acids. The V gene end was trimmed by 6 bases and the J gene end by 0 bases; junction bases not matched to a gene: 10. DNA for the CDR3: TGTGCCAGCAGAACCACTAGCGGCCAGAGCTCCTACGAGCAGTACTTC. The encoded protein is CASRTTSGQSSYEQYF.

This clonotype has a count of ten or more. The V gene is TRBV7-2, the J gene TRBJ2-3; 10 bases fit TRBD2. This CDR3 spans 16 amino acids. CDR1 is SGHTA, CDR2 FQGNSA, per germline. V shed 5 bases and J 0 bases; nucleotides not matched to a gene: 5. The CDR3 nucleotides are TGTGCCAGCAGCCCATTGACTAGCGGGAGCACAGATACGCAGTATTTT. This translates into CASSPLTSGSTDTQYF.

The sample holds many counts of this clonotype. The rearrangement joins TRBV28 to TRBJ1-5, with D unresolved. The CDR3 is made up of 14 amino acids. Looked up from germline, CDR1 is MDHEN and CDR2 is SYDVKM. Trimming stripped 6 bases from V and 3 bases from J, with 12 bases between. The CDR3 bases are TGTGCCAGCAGCCCCAGGTCCTTCAATCAGCCCCAGCATTTT. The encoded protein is CASSPRSFNQPQHF.

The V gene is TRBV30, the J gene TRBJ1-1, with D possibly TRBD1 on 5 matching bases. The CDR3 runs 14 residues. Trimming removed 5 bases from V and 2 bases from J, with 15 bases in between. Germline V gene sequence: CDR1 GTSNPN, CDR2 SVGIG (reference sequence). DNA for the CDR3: TGTGCCTGGGGGGGTGGGGCAGTTAACACTGAAGCTTTCTTT. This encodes CAWGGGAVNTEAFF.

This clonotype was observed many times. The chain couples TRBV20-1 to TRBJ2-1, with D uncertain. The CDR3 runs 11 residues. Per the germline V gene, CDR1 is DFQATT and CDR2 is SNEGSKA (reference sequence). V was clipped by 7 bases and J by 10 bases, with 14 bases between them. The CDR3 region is CSVRSLREQFF. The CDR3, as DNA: TGCAGTGTCCGGTCCTTGCGGGAGCAGTTCTTC.

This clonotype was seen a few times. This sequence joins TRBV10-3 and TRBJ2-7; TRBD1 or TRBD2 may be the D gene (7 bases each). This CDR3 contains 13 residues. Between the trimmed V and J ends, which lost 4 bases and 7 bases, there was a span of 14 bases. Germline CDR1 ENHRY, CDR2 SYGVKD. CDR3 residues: CAISGEGADEQYF. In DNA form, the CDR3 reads TGTGCCATCAGTGGGGAGGGGGCTGATGAGCAGTACTTC.

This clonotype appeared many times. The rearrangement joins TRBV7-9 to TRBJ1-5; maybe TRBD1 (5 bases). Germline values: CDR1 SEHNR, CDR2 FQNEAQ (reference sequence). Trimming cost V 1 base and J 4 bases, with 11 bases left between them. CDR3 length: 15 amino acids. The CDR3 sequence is CASSLGGGENQPQHF. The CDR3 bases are TGTGCCAGCAGCTTAGGTGGGGGTGAGAATCAGCCCCAGCATTTT. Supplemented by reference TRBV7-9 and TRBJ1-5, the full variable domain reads DTGVSQNPRHKITKRGQNVTFRCDPISEHNRLYWYRQTLGQGPEFLTYFQNEAQLEKSRLLSDRFSAERPKGSFSTLEIQRTEQGDSAMYLCASSLGGGENQPQHFGDGTRLSIL.

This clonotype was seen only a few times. The CDR3 loop reads CAHQGPVGEQYF. The CDR3 DNA is TGTGCCCATCAGGGCCCGGTGGGCGAGCAGTACTTC. The V and J genes are TRBV28 and TRBJ2-7, with D perhaps matching TRBD1 (5 bases). Per the germline V gene, CDR1 is MDHEN and CDR2 is SYDVKM. The CDR3 consists of 12 residues. V was trimmed by 11 bases and J by 6 bases, leaving 17 bases between them.

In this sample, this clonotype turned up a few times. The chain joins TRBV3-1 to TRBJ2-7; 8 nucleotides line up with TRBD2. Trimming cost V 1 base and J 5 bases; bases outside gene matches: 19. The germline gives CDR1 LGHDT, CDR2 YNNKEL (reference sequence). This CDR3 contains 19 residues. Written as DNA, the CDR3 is TGTGCCAGCAGCCAAGTACCTCGCTCAGCGGGGGTCTTCAGGCACGAGCAGTACTTC. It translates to CASSQVPRSAGVFRHEQYF.

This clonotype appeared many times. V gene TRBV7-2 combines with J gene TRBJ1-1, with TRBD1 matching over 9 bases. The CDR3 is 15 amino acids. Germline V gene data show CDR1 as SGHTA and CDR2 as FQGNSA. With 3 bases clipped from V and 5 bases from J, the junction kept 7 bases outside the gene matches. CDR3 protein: CASSFTGGVRTEAFF. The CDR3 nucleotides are TGTGCCAGCAGCTTCACAGGGGGCGTCAGGACTGAAGCTTTCTTT.

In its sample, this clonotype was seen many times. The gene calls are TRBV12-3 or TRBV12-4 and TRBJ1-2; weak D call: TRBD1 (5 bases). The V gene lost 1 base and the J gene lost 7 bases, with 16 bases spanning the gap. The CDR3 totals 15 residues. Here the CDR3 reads CASSLGTGTARGYTF. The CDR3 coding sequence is TGTGCCAGCAGTTTAGGGACCGGGACGGCCCGTGGCTACACCTTC.

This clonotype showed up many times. This CDR3 reads CASSLLGQGDSPLHF. The CDR3, as DNA: TGTGCCAGCAGCCTGCTGGGACAGGGAGATTCACCCCTCCACTTT. The V gene is TRBV7-8, the J gene TRBJ1-6; 9 bases are shared with TRBD1. V trimming: 5 bases; J trimming: 8 bases; junction bases outside the gene matches: 7. Germline V gene lookup returns CDR1 SGHVS and CDR2 FQNEAQ. The CDR3 consists of 15 residues.

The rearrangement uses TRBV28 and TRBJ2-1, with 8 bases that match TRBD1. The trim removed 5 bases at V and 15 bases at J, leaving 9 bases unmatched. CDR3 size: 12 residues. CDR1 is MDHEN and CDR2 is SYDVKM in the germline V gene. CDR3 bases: TGTGCCAGCAGTCTGAGGACAGGGCCGACGTTCTTC. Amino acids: CASSLRTGPTFF.

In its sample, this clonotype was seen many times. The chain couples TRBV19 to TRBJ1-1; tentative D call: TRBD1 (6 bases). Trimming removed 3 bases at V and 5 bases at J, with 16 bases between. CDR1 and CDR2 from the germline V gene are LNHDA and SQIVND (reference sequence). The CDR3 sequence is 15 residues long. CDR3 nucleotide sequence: TGTGCCAGTAGTATGTTGGGGGGCGCGGGAACTGAAGCTTTCTTT. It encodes CASSMLGGAGTEAFF.

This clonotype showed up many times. This CDR3 is CASRPPGGDSPLHF. The CDR3 coding sequence is TGTGCCAGCAGGCCTCCAGGGGGCGATTCACCCCTCCACTTT. The rearrangement uses TRBV7-2 and TRBJ1-6; 8 nucleotides align to TRBD1. The CDR3 runs 14 residues. Germline V CDR1 and CDR2: SGHTA, FQGNSA. The trim removed 6 bases at V and 8 bases at J, leaving 6 bases unmatched.

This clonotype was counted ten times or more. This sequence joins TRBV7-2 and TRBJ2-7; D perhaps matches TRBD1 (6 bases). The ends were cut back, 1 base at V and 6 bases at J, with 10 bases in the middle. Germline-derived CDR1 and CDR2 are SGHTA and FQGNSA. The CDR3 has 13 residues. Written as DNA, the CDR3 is TGTGCCAGCAGCTTAGGGTGGGGGCCCGAGCAGTACTTC. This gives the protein CASSLGWGPEQYF.

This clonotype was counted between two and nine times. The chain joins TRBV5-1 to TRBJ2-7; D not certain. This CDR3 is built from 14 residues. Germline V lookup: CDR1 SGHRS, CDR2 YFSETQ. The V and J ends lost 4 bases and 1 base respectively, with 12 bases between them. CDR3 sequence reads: CASSPSALSYEQYF. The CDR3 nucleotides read TGCGCCAGCAGCCCCTCCGCGCTGTCCTACGAGCAGTACTTC.

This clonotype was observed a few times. This CDR3 reads CASSLAGDPQKYF. CDR3 nucleotides: TGTGCCAGCAGCTTAGCGGGAGATCCCCAAAAGTACTTC. The rearrangement joins TRBV7-2 to TRBJ2-7; perhaps TRBD2 as D (5 bases). The CDR3 consists of 13 residues. Germline-derived CDR1 and CDR2 are SGHTA and FQGNSA. Trimming pared 0 bases from V and 11 bases from J, leaving 14 bases between.

The CDR3 reads CSASPLAGGFLAKNIQYF. CDR3 nucleotides: TGCAGTGCTAGCCCCCTAGCGGGGGGTTTCCTCGCCAAAAACATTCAGTACTTC. The chain uses TRBV20-1 and TRBJ2-4; TRBD2 agrees at 11 bases. V trimming: 3 bases; J trimming: 1 base; junction bases outside the gene matches: 11. The germline gives CDR1 DFQATT, CDR2 SNEGSKA (reference sequence). CDR3 length: 18 residues.

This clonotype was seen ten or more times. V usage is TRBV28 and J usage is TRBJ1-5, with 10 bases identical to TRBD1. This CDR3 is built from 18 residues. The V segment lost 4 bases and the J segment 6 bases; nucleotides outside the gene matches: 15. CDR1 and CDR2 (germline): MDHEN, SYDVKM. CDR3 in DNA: TGTGCCAGCAGTTCAGAAACGGGACAGGGGCGCTCCAGTCAGCCCCAGCATTTT. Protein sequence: CASSSETGQGRSSQPQHF.